A single sample gave rise to the 7 T cell receptor beta chains below, sequenced in a study of T-cell reconstitution after alpha-beta-depleted transplantation in children. Preparation of the TCRbeta library was carried out with unique molecular identifiers. MiXCR, run by TCRdb on the PCR reads, gives a single entry per CDR3 protein. The sample lists about 610,000 distinct CDR3 sequences, more than 9% seen once, with around 4% in the top ten. This sample comprised PBMCs from the stem cell graft donor, obtained from the stem cell graft. The receptors here all came from a human donor who donated a stem cell graft to a child with acute myeloid leukemia.

The V gene is TRBV5-1, the J gene TRBJ2-5; tentatively, D is TRBD1 or TRBD2 (5 bases each). V dropped 7 bases and J dropped 2 bases, with 18 bases sitting between them. From germline, CDR1 is SGHRS and CDR2 YFSETQ. This CDR3 region has 15 residues. The CDR3 DNA reads TGCGCCAGCCGGACCCGGGGCAGCCCACAAGAGACCCAGTACTTC. Its translation is CASRTRGSPQETQYF.

The table lists this clonotype with a few counts. CDR3 nucleotides: TGTGCCAGCAGCTTAGGGGGGGGACAGCCCAATCAGCCCCAGCATTTT. Its translation: CASSLGGGQPNQPQHF. V usage is TRBV7-9 and J usage is TRBJ1-5; 7 positions agree with TRBD1. The V and J ends lost 1 base and 3 bases, in that order; junction bases with no gene match: 6. This CDR3 has 16 residues. Germline V CDR1 and CDR2: SEHNR, FQNEAQ (reference sequence).

This clonotype was recorded at least ten times. The chain recombines TRBV10-3 with TRBJ2-2; D not certain. The CDR3 is 17 residues long. CDR1 and CDR2 (germline): ENHRY, SYGVKD. Trimming left V 0 bases short and J 0 bases short, with 11 bases between. The CDR3 sequence is CAISESKRNANTGELFF. DNA of the CDR3: TGTGCCATCAGTGAGTCGAAACGGAACGCGAACACCGGGGAGCTGTTTTTT.

The chain has TRBV25-1 and TRBJ2-1; D might be TRBD1 (6 bases). The V gene lost 6 bases and the J gene lost 8 bases, with 20 bases spanning the gap. Germline values: CDR1 MGHDK, CDR2 SYGVNS. The CDR3 contains 15 residues. CDR3 sequence reads: CASRGDNLRVDEQFF. CDR3 in DNA: TGTGCCAGCAGGGGGGACAACCTTAGAGTCGATGAGCAGTTCTTC.

This clonotype showed up many times. The rearrangement links TRBV12-3 or TRBV12-4 to TRBJ1-3; D is undetermined. Trimming left V 1 base short and J 0 bases short, with 10 bases between. This CDR3 comprises 16 residues. The CDR3 region is CASSLGVFSSGNTIYF. CDR3 nucleotides: TGTGCCAGCAGTTTAGGGGTCTTCTCCTCTGGAAACACCATATATTTT.

The J gene is TRBJ2-2, the V gene TRBV7-9; D is unresolved. The V gene's germline CDR1 is SEHNR and CDR2 FQNEAQ (reference sequence). Trimming pared 1 base from V and 5 bases from J, leaving 11 bases between. The CDR3 spans 15 residues. CDR3 loop: CASSLGATATGELFF. CDR3 DNA sequence: TGTGCCAGCAGCTTAGGGGCCACGGCAACCGGGGAGCTGTTTTTT.

The chain combines TRBV2 with TRBJ2-5, with TRBD1 matching 7 bases. The CDR3 contains 15 residues. V gave up 5 bases and J gave up 1 base; unmatched junction bases: 7. CDR1 and CDR2 (germline): SNHLY, FYNNEI. The CDR3 reads CASSPGRDSQETQYF. The CDR3 DNA sequence: TGTGCCAGCAGTCCCGGCCGGGACAGCCAAGAGACCCAGTACTTC.